Listed below are T cell receptor beta chains from one sample, sequenced in a study of T cell responses to AZD1222 COVID-19 vaccine. Produced via immunoSEQ multiplex PCR; TCRdb's table is partial and in-frame only. The data contain some 130,000 clones, 89% of them singletons. This material consisted of peripheral blood, taken on day 0 of AZD1222 vaccination. The source is an adult in good health. CDR3s include the opening cysteine and the closing phenylalanine or tryptophan. The D gene is left open where the match is weak. Only part of the rows carry a size: once, few, many, or a class if the clone is expanded.

V: TRBV6-4; size: -; D: -; J: TRBJ2-7; DNA: TGTGCCACCTACCAGGGAGAGACCTACGAGCAGTACTTC; CDR3: CATYQGETYEQYF
V: TRBV14; size: -; D: TRBD1; J: TRBJ1-1; DNA: TGTGCCAGCAGCCAAGAGGTGCTACTGGAGACAGGGGAGAGCACTGAAGCTTTCTTT; CDR3: CASSQEVLLETGESTEAFF
V: TRBV6-2/TRBV6-3; size: -; D: -; J: TRBJ1-5; DNA: TGTGCCAGCAGTTACTCGAGTGGAGGGGTGGGTCAGCCCCAGCATTTT; CDR3: CASSYSSGGVGQPQHF
V: TRBV30; size: few; D: -; J: TRBJ1-1; DNA: TGTGCCTCTAGGGGTACCAGTTCCAATCGGGCTTTCTTT; CDR3: CASRGTSSNRAFF
V: TRBV6-2/TRBV6-3; size: -; D: -; J: TRBJ2-3; DNA: TGTGCCAGCAGCCCCGGGGCCGTGGGAGATACGCAGTATTTT; CDR3: CASSPGAVGDTQYF
V: TRBV9; size: -; D: TRBD1; J: TRBJ1-1; DNA: TGTGCCAGCAGCGTAGCTCGAGAGGGGGCGGTCACTGAAGCTTTCTTT; CDR3: CASSVAREGAVTEAFF
V: TRBV6-2/TRBV6-3; size: -; D: -; J: TRBJ1-5; DNA: TGTGCCAGCAGCGTCCATGGGGCAGATAGCAATCAGCCCCAGCATTTT; CDR3: CASSVHGADSNQPQHF
V: TRBV12-5; size: -; D: -; J: TRBJ1-5; DNA: TGTGCTAGTGGTTCAGAGGGGGACTATAGCAATCAGCCCCAGCATTTT; CDR3: CASGSEGDYSNQPQHF
V: TRBV24-1; size: -; D: -; J: TRBJ2-1; DNA: TGTGCCACCAGTCAGGGGTCCTACAATGAGCAGTTCTTC; CDR3: CATSQGSYNEQFF
V: TRBV4-1; size: -; D: -; J: TRBJ1-1; DNA: TGCGCCAGCAGCCTAGAAGACAGTTTTTGGACTGAAGCTTTCTTT; CDR3: CASSLEDSFWTEAFF
V: TRBV4-2; size: -; D: -; J: TRBJ2-3; DNA: TGTGCCAGCAGCCAAGATGGACAGTACACAGATACGCAGTATTTT; CDR3: CASSQDGQYTDTQYF
V: TRBV6-1; size: -; D: -; J: TRBJ2-3; DNA: TGTGCCAGCAGTGAATCCTCTAACAGAAAAGATACGCAGTATTTT; CDR3: CASSESSNRKDTQYF
V: TRBV19; size: -; D: -; J: TRBJ1-2; DNA: TGTGCCAGTACCCCAACCGGGGGTGAGGTCTATGGCTACACCTTC; CDR3: CASTPTGGEVYGYTF
V: TRBV19; size: -; D: -; J: TRBJ1-2; DNA: TGTGCCAGTAGTATCGGGGGGCCCTATGGCTACACCTTC; CDR3: CASSIGGPYGYTF
V: TRBV13; size: -; D: TRBD2; J: TRBJ2-1; DNA: TGTGCCAGCAGCTTAGGTAGTAGCGGGGCTTACAATGAGCAGTTCTTC; CDR3: CASSLGSSGAYNEQFF
V: TRBV4-1; size: -; D: TRBD1; J: TRBJ2-6; DNA: TGCGCCAGCAGCCAATTCGGACAGGGGGCTGGGGCCAACGTCCTGACTTTC; CDR3: CASSQFGQGAGANVLTF
V: TRBV19; size: -; D: -; J: TRBJ1-1; DNA: TGTGCCAGTAGTATTGAGAACACTGAAGCTTTCTTT; CDR3: CASSIENTEAFF
V: TRBV6-5; size: -; D: -; J: TRBJ1-2; DNA: TGTGCCAGCACCCAGCCCGGGGGCTATGGCTACACCTTC; CDR3: CASTQPGGYGYTF
V: TRBV30; size: -; D: TRBD1; J: TRBJ2-2; DNA: TGTGCCTGGAGCCCCGACAGGGTATCTACCGGGGAGCTGTTTTTT; CDR3: CAWSPDRVSTGELFF
V: TRBV5-5; size: -; D: -; J: TRBJ1-1; DNA: TGTGCCAGCAGCTTCGCCGTGAACACTGAAGCTTTCTTT; CDR3: CASSFAVNTEAFF
V: TRBV5-1; size: -; D: -; J: TRBJ2-3; DNA: TGCGCCAGCAGCTTAACCACAGATACGCAGTATTTT; CDR3: CASSLTTDTQYF
V: TRBV9; size: -; D: -; J: TRBJ2-2; DNA: TGTGCCAGCAGCCCACACACTTGGACTGAGGGGTGGACCGGGGAGCTGTTTTTT; CDR3: CASSPHTWTEGWTGELFF
V: TRBV7-8; size: -; D: -; J: TRBJ2-5; DNA: TGTGCCAGCAGCTCTAAATTCCAGTACTTC; CDR3: CASSSKFQYF